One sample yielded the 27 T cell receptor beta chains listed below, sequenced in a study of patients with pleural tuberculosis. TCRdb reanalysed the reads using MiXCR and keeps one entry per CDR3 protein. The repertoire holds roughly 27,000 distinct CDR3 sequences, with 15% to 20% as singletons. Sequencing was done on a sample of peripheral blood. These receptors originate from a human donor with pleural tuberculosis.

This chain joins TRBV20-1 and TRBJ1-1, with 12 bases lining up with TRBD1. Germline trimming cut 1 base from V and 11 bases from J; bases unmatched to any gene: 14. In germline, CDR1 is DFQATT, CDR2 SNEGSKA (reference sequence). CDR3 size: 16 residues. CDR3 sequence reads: CSARVGTGTGGFEAFF. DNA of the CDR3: TGCAGTGCTAGAGTAGGGACCGGGACAGGGGGCTTTGAGGCTTTCTTT.

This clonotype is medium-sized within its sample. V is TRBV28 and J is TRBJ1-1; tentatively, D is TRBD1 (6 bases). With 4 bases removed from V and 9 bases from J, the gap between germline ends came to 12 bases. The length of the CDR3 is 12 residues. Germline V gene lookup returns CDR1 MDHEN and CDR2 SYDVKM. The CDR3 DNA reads TGTGCCAGCAGTTCTAGGACAGCAAAAGCTTTCTTT. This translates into CASSSRTAKAFF. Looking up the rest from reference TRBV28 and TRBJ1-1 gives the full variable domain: DVKVTQSSRYLVKRTGEKVFLECVQDMDHENMFWYRQDPGLGLRLIYFSYDVKMKEKGDIPEGYSVSREKKERFSLILESASTNQTSMYLCASSSRTAKAFFGQGTRLTVV.

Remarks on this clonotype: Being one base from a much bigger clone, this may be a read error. The CDR3 is CSVEPQGATNEELFF. The CDR3 DNA sequence: TGCAGCGTTGAACCCCAGGGGGCGACTAATGAAGAACTGTTTTTT. V usage is TRBV29-1 and J usage is TRBJ1-4, with 8 bases aligning to TRBD1. Germline CDR1 SQVTM, CDR2 ANQGSEA. The CDR3 runs to 15 residues.

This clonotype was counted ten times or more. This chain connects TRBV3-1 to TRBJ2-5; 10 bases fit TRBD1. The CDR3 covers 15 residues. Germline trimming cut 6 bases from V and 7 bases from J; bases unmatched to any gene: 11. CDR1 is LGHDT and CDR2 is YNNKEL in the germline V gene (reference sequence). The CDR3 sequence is CASRPMGTGAATQYF. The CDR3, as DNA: TGTGCCAGCAGGCCTATGGGGACAGGGGCAGCGACCCAGTACTTC.

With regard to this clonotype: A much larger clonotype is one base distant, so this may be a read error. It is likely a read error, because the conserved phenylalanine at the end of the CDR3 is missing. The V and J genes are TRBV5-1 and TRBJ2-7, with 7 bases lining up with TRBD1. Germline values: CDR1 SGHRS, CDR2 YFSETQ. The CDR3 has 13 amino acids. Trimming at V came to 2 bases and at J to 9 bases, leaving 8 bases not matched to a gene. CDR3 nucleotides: TGCGCCAGCAGCTTCCAGGGGGACAACGGGCAGTACTTG. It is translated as CASSFQGDNGQYL.

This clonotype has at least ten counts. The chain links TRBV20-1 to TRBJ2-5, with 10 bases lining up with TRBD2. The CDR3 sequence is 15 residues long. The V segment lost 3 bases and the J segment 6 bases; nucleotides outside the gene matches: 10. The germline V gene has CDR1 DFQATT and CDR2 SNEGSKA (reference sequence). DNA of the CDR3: TGCAGTGCTAGTACCCAGCGGGAGGGCCATAAGACCCAGTACTTC. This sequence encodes CSASTQREGHKTQYF.

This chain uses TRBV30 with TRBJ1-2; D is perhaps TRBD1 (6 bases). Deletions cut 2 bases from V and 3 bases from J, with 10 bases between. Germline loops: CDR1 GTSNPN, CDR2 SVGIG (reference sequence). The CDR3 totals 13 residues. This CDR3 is CAWSRGEDYGYTF. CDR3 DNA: TGTGCCTGGAGTAGGGGGGAGGACTATGGCTACACCTTC. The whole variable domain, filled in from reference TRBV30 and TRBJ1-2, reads SQTIHQWPATLVQPVGSPLSLECTVEGTSNPNLYWYRQAAGRGLQLLFYSVGIGQISSEVPQNLSASRPQDRQFILSSKKLLLSDSGFYLCAWSRGEDYGYTFGSGTRLTVV.

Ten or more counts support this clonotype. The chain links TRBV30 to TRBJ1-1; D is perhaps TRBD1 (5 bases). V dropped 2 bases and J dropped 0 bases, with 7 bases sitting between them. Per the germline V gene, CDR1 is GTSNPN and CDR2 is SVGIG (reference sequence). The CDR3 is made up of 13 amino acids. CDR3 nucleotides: TGTGCCTGGAGTAAGGGGATGAACACTGAAGCTTTCTTT. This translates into CAWSKGMNTEAFF. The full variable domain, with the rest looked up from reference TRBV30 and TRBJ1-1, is SQTIHQWPATLVQPVGSPLSLECTVEGTSNPNLYWYRQAAGRGLQLLFYSVGIGQISSEVPQNLSASRPQDRQFILSSKKLLLSDSGFYLCAWSKGMNTEAFFGQGTRLTVV.

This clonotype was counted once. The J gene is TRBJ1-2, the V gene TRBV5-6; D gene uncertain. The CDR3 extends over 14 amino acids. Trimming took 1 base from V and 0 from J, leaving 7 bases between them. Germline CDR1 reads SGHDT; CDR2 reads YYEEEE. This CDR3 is CASSLFRPNYGYTF. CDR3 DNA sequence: TGTGCCAGCAGCTTGTTCCGTCCTAACTATGGCTACACCTTC. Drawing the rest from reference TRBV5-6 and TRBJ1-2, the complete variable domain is DAGVTQSPTHLIKTRGQQVTLRCSPKSGHDTVSWYQQALGQGPQFIFQYYEEEERQRGNFPDRFSGHQFPNYSSELNVNALLLGDSALYLCASSLFRPNYGYTFGSGTRLTVV.

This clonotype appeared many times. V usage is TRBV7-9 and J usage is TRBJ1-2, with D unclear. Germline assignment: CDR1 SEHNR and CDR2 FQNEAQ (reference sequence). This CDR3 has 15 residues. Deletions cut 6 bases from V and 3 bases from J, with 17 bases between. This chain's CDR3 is CASRFSGVVHYGYTF. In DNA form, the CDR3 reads TGTGCCAGCAGATTTTCCGGTGTAGTACACTATGGCTACACCTTC.

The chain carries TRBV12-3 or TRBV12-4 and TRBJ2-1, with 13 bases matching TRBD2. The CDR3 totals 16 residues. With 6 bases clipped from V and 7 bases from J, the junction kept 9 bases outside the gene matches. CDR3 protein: CASSAPGLAGSNEQFF. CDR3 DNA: TGTGCCAGCAGCGCCCCGGGACTAGCGGGATCGAATGAGCAGTTCTTC.

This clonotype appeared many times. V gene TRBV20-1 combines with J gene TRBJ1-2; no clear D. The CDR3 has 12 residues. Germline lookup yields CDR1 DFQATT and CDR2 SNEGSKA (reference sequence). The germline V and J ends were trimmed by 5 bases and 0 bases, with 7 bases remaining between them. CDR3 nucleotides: TGCAGTGCTCTTAAATCTAACTATGGCTACACCTTC. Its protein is CSALKSNYGYTF.

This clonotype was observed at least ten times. The CDR3 DNA is TGTGCCAGCAGTCCCCTGGGCATGAACACTGAAGCTTTCTTT. Protein sequence: CASSPLGMNTEAFF. The rearrangement links TRBV6-1 to TRBJ1-1; D is undetermined. The V end lost 5 bases, the J end lost 0 bases, and 10 bases lay between the germline ends. CDR3 length: 14 amino acids. Germline V gives CDR1 MNHNS, CDR2 SASEGT.

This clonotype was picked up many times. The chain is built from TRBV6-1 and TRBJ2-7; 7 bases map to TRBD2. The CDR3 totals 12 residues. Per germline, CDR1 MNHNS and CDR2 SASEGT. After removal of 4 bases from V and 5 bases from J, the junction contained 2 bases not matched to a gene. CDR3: CASSGGGDEQYF. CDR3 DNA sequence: TGTGCCAGCAGTGGGGGAGGGGACGAGCAGTACTTC.

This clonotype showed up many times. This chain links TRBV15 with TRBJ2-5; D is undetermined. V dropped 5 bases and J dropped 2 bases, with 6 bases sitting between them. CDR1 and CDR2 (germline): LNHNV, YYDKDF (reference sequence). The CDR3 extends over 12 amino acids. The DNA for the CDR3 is TGTGCCACCAGCTTCCCTCAAGAGACCCAGTACTTC. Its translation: CATSFPQETQYF.

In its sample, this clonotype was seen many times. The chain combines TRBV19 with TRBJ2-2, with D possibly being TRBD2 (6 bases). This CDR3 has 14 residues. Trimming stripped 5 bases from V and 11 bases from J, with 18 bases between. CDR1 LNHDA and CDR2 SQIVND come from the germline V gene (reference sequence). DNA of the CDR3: TGTGCCAGTAGTCCCTTAGCTCGGGACTCAGAGCTGTTTTTT. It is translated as CASSPLARDSELFF.

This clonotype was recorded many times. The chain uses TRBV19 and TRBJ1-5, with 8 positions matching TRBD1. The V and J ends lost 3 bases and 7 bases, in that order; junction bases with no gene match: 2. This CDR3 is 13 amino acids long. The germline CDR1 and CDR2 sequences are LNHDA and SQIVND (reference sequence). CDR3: CASSIPGGQPQHF. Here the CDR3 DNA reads TGTGCCAGTAGTATTCCAGGGGGCCAGCCCCAGCATTTT. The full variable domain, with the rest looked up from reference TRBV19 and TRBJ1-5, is DGGITQSPKYLFRKEGQNVTLSCEQNLNHDAMYWYRQDPGQGLRLIYYSQIVNDFQKGDIAEGYSVSREKKESFPLTVTSAQKNPTAFYLCASSIPGGQPQHFGDGTRLSIL.

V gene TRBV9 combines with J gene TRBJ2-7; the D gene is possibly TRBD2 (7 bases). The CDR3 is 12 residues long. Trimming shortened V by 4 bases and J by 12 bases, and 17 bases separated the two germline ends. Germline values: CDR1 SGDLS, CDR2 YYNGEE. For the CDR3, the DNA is TGTGCCAGCAGCACCGGGGGGCAGGAACTGTACTTC. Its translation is CASSTGGQELYF.

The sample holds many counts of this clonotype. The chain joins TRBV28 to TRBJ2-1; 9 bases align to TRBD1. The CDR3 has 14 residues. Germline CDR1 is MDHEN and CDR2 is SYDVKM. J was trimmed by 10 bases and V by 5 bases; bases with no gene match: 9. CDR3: CASSARQGVEEQFF. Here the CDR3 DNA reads TGTGCCAGCAGTGCCAGACAGGGGGTAGAGGAGCAGTTCTTC.

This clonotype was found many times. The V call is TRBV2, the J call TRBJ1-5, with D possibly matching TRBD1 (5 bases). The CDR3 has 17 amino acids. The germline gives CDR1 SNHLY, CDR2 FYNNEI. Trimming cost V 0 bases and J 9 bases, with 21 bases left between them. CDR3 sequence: CASSEALQRQGPRPQHF. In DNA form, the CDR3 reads TGTGCCAGCAGTGAAGCGCTTCAGAGGCAGGGCCCGAGGCCCCAGCATTTT.

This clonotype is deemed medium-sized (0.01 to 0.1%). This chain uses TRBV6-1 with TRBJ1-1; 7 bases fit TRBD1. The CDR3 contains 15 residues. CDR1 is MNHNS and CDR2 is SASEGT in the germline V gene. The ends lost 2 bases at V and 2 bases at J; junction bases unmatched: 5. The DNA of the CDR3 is TGTGCCAGCAGTGAACTAGGGGGCCCCAACACTGAAGCTTTCTTT. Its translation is CASSELGGPNTEAFF.

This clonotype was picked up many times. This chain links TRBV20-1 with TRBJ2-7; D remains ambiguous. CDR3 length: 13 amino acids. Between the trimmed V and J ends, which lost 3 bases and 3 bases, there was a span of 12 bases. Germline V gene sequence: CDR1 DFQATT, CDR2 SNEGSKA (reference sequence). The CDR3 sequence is CSASPDGHYEQYF. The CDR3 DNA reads TGCAGTGCTAGTCCGGACGGCCACTACGAGCAGTACTTC.

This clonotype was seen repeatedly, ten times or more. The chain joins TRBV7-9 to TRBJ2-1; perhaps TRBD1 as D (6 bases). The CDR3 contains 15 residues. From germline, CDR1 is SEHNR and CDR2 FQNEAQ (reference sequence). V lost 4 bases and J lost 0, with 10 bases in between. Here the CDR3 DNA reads TGTGCCAGCAGCTCCACAGGGAGCTCCTACAATGAGCAGTTCTTC. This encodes CASSSTGSSYNEQFF.

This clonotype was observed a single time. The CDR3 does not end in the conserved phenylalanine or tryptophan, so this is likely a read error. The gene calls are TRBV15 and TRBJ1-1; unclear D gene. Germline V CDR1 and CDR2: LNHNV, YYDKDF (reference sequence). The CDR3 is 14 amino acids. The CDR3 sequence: CATSRGMVNTEAFL. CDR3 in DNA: TGTGCCACCAGTAGAGGTATGGTGAACACTGAAGCTTTCCTT.

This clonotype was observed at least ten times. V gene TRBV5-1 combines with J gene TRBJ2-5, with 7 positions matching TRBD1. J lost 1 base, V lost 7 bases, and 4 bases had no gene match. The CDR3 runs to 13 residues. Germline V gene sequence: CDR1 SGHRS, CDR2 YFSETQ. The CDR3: CASGNRGQETQYF. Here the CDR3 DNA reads TGCGCCAGCGGAAACAGGGGCCAAGAGACCCAGTACTTC.

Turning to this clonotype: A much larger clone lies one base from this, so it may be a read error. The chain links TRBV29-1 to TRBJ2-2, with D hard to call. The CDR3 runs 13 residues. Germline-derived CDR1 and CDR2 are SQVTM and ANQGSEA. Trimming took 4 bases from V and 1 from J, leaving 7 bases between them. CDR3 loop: CSVVDLNTGELFF. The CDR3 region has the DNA TGCAGCGTTGTCGACTTGAACACCGGGGAGCTGTTTTTT.

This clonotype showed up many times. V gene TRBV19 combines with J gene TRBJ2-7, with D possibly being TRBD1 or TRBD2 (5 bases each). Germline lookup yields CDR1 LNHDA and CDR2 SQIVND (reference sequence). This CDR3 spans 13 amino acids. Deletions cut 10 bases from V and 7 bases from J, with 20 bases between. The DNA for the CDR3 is TGTGCCACTATGGGACCGCTAGCTGGGGAGCAGTACTTC. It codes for CATMGPLAGEQYF.